This is a list of T cell receptor beta chains from one sample in a study of cytomegalovirus exposure and HLA in healthy donors. Using immunoSEQ multiplex PCR, the repertoire was profiled, and TCRdb retains in-frame clones only, with some absent. Of some 110,000 clones listed, 75% to 90% were seen once; the top ten hold around 4.5%. Sequencing input: PBMCs. All receptors come from a man aged 18 to 30 in good health and CMV-seropositive. Each CDR3 is given with its conserved first and last residue. The D gene is left open where the match is weak. Expanded clones are given a class, and other clones once, few, many or no size at all.

j_call v_call cdr3_length d_call clone_size cdr3_aa cdr3_nt
TRBJ2-7 TRBV28 16 TRBD2 once CASSLGSRGVSYEQYF TGTGCCAGCAGTTTGGGTTCACGGGGGGTCTCCTACGAGCAGTACTTC
TRBJ1-2 TRBV6-4 16 TRBD1 NA CASSDSLPDRVIGYTF TGTGCCAGCAGTGACTCCTTACCCGACAGGGTGATCGGCTACACCTTC
TRBJ2-1 TRBV6-6 13 NA NA CASSPARGNEQFF TGTGCCAGCAGCCCCGCTAGGGGCAATGAGCAGTTCTTC
TRBJ2-5 TRBV30 13 TRBD1 NA CAWGTGGQETQYF TGTGCCTGGGGCACAGGGGGCCAAGAGACCCAGTACTTC
TRBJ2-3 TRBV7-9 15 NA NA CASSSTGVPTDTQYF TGTGCCAGCAGCAGCACGGGGGTTCCCACAGATACGCAGTATTTT
TRBJ1-2 TRBV4-1 15 NA NA CASSQGSRGAYGYTF TGCGCCAGCAGCCAAGGAAGCAGGGGAGCCTATGGCTACACCTTC
TRBJ2-3 TRBV5-1 16 TRBD2 NA CASSSRLAGITDTQYF TGCGCCAGCAGCTCCAGACTAGCGGGGATCACAGATACGCAGTATTTT
TRBJ1-1 TRBV2 13 TRBD1 NA CASSEETGTGTRF TGTGCCAGCAGTGAAGAGACCGGGACAGGAACCCGCTTT
TRBJ1-2 TRBV10-1 13 TRBD1 NA CASSRDRVGGYTF TGCGCCAGCAGCCGGGACAGGGTTGGTGGCTACACCTTC
TRBJ1-3 TRBV4-1 19 TRBD1 NA CASSPRGVGPPLSGNTIYF TGCGCCAGCAGCCCCAGGGGGGTCGGACCCCCTCTCTCTGGAAACACCATATATTTT
TRBJ1-6 TRBV6-5 13 NA NA CASTRGGNSPLHF TGTGCCAGCACCCGAGGGGGAAATTCACCCCTCCACTTT
TRBJ1-3 TRBV29-1 14 NA NA CSVEETGDGNTIYF TGCAGCGTTGAAGAAACAGGAGACGGAAACACCATATATTTT
TRBJ1-5 TRBV10-3 16 TRBD1 NA CAISLGDRDSNQPQHF TGTGCCATCAGTCTGGGGGACAGGGATAGCAATCAGCCCCAGCATTTT
TRBJ2-6 TRBV7-8 18 NA NA CASSLGLSLYPGANVLTF TGTGCCAGCAGCTTAGGTTTATCTCTCTATCCGGGGGCCAACGTCCTGACTTTC
TRBJ1-5 TRBV7-9 15 NA NA CASSPRVADDQPQHF TGTGCCAGCAGCCCCCGGGTGGCGGATGATCAGCCCCAGCATTTT
TRBJ2-7 TRBV7-9 15 NA NA CASSSSQEGTYEQYF TGTGCCAGCAGCTCCTCTCAAGAGGGTACCTACGAGCAGTACTTC
TRBJ1-3 TRBV5-1 16 NA NA CASSLSPALSGNTIYF TGCGCCAGCAGCTTAAGCCCCGCTCTCTCTGGAAACACCATATATTTT
TRBJ1-5 TRBV7-9 14 TRBD1 NA CASSSGTGVQPQHF TGTGCCAGCAGTTCCGGGACAGGAGTTCAGCCCCAGCATTTT
TRBJ2-3 TRBV5-4 13 NA NA CASSLGAPGAQYF TGTGCCAGCAGCTTGGGGGCCCCAGGGGCGCAGTATTTT
TRBJ1-1 TRBV7-9 11 NA once CAIGGGTEAFF TGTGCCATAGGCGGGGGCACTGAAGCTTTCTTT
TRBJ2-1 TRBV27 13 TRBD1 NA CASSEGGWDEQFF TGTGCCAGCAGTGAAGGGGGCTGGGATGAGCAGTTCTTC
TRBJ1-5 TRBV5-8 15 TRBD1 NA CASSLGTGRVQPQHF TGTGCCAGCAGCTTGGGGACAGGGAGGGTTCAGCCCCAGCATTTT
TRBJ2-7 TRBV29-1 15 NA NA CSVEDGAGSGYEQYF TGCAGCGTTGAAGATGGGGCGGGGTCAGGCTACGAGCAGTACTTC
TRBJ1-1 TRBV4-1 18 NA NA CASSHDRTLRGKNTEAFF TGCGCCAGCAGCCATGACCGAACTCTCAGGGGTAAGAACACTGAAGCTTTCTTT
TRBJ2-1 TRBV2 16 NA NA CASSRSRGRSYNEQFF TGTGCCAGCAGTCGGAGCCGTGGTAGATCCTACAATGAGCAGTTCTTC
TRBJ2-1 TRBV7-2 15 TRBD2 NA CASSLGTSGYNEQFF TGTGCCAGCAGCTTAGGGACTAGCGGTTACAATGAGCAGTTCTTC
TRBJ1-1 TRBV5-1 16 TRBD1 NA CASSLGGGASNTEAFF TGCGCCAGCAGCTTGGGAGGGGGCGCGTCAAATACTGAAGCTTTCTTT
TRBJ1-6 TRBV6-5 15 NA NA CASSVDRDIGSPLHF TGTGCCAGCAGTGTTGACCGGGACATCGGTTCACCCCTCCACTTT
TRBJ2-2 TRBV4-3 16 NA once CASSQDVRGWTGELFF TGCGCCAGCAGCCAAGATGTCCGGGGATGGACCGGGGAGCTGTTTTTT
TRBJ1-5 TRBV27 14 TRBD1 NA CASSQDRVYQPQHF TGTGCCAGCAGCCAGGACAGGGTTTACCAGCCCCAGCATTTT
TRBJ1-5 TRBV7-6 13 NA few CASSLYRGQPQHF TGTGCCAGCAGCTTATACCGGGGTCAGCCCCAGCATTTT
TRBJ2-7 TRBV25-1 11 NA NA CASSTGTQRTF TGTGCCAGCAGTACGGGGACACAAAGAACCTTC
TRBJ2-2 TRBV4-1 15 NA once CASSQEGENTGELFF TGCGCCAGCAGCCAAGAAGGGGAGAACACCGGGGAGCTGTTTTTT
TRBJ2-7 TRBV11-2 15 TRBD1 NA CASSFSGTGWYEQYF TGTGCCAGCAGCTTTTCCGGGACAGGGTGGTACGAGCAGTACTTC
TRBJ2-3 TRBV7-8 14 TRBD2 NA CASTPSGGTDTQYF TGTGCCAGCACCCCTAGCGGGGGCACAGATACGCAGTATTTT
TRBJ2-3 TRBV5-1 17 TRBD1 NA CASSFRGTGERTDTQYF TGCGCCAGCAGCTTCCGCGGGACAGGGGAACGCACAGATACGCAGTATTTT
TRBJ1-2 TRBV9 14 NA NA CASSALGADYGYTF TGTGCCAGCAGCGCCTTAGGGGCGGACTATGGCTACACCTTC
TRBJ1-2 TRBV27 14 NA NA CASRGRGEFYGYTF TGTGCCAGCAGGGGCCGGGGGGAGTTCTATGGCTACACCTTC
TRBJ2-5 TRBV5-1 15 NA NA CASSLYSGRGETQYF TGCGCCAGCAGCTTGTATTCAGGGCGCGGCGAGACCCAGTACTTC
TRBJ1-1 TRBV13 16 TRBD1 NA CASSLVRQGRNTEAFF TGTGCCAGCAGCTTAGTCCGACAGGGACGGAACACTGAAGCTTTCTTT
TRBJ2-4 TRBV2 16 NA NA CASSERAQTAKNIQYF TGTGCCAGCAGTGAAAGAGCGCAAACAGCCAAAAACATTCAGTACTTC
TRBJ2-3 TRBV6-5 15 NA NA CATKETGVGADTQYF TGTGCCACTAAAGAGACTGGTGTCGGGGCAGATACGCAGTATTTT
TRBJ1-4 TRBV5-1 16 NA NA CASSSNAGGTNEKLFF TGCGCCAGCAGCTCGAACGCCGGGGGGACTAATGAAAAACTGTTTTTT
TRBJ1-1 TRBV19 15 TRBD1 once CASSRKGQGVGEAFF TGTGCCAGTAGCCGCAAAGGACAGGGGGTAGGGGAAGCTTTCTTT
TRBJ2-7 TRBV15 15 NA NA CATSRGQDGTYEQYF TGTGCCACCAGCAGAGGACAGGACGGGACCTACGAGCAGTACTTC
TRBJ2-2 TRBV2 15 NA once CASSFFVRGTGELFF TGTGCCAGCAGTTTCTTTGTCAGGGGCACCGGGGAGCTGTTTTTT
TRBJ1-3 TRBV2 13 NA NA CASSNGQSGTIYF TGTGCCAGCAGCAACGGACAGTCGGGCACCATATATTTT